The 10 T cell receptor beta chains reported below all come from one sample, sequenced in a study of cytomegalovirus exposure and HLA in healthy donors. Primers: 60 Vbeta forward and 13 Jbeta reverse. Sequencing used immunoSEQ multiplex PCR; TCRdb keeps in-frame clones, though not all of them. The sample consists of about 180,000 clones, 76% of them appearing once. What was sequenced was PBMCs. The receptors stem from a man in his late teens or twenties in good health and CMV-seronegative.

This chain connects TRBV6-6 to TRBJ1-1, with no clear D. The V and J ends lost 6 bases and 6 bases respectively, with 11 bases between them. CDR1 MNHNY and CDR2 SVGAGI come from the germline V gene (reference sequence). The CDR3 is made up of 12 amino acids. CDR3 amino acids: CASRTGSAEAFF. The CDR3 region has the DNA TGTGCCAGCAGGACGGGATCTGCTGAAGCTTTCTTT.

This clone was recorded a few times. CDR3 loop: CATTPGSYNEQFF. The CDR3 DNA is TGTGCCACCACTCCCGGGAGCTACAATGAGCAGTTCTTC. V gene TRBV15 combines with J gene TRBJ2-1; possibly TRBD2 for D (6 bases). Looked up from germline, CDR1 is LNHNV and CDR2 is YYDKDF (reference sequence). CDR3 size: 13 residues. V was shortened by 7 bases and J by 3 bases, with 10 bases between the two germline ends.

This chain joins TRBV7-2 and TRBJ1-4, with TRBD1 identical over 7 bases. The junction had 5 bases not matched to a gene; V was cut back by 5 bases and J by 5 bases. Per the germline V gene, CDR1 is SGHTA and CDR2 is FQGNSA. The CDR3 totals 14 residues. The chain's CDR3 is CASSRDSSNEKLFF. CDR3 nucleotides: TGTGCCAGCAGCCGGGACAGCTCAAATGAAAAACTGTTTTTT.

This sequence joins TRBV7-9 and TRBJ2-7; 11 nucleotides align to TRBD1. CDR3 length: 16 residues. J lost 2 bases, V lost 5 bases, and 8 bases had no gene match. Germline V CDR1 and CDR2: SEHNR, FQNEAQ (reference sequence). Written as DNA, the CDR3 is TGTGCCAGCAGCGCATCACCGGGACAGGGGGCCTACGAGCAGTACTTC. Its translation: CASSASPGQGAYEQYF.

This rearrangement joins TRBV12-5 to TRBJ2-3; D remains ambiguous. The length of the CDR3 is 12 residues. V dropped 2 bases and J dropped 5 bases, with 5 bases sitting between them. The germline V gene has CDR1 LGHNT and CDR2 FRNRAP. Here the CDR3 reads CASGLNIDTQYF. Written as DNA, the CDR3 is TGTGCTAGTGGTTTGAATATAGATACGCAGTATTTT.

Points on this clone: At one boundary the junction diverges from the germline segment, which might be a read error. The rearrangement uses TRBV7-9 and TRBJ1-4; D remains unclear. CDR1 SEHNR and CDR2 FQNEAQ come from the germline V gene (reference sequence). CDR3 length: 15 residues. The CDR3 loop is CSSSRGPQTNEKLFF. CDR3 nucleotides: TGTTCCAGCAGCCGAGGGCCACAGACTAATGAAAAACTGTTTTTT.

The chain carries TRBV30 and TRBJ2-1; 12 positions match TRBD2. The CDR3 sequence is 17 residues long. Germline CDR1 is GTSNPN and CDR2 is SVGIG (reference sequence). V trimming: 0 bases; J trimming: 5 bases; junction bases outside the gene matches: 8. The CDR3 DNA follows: TGTGCCTGGAGTGTACGAGGGCTAGCGGGGGGGGACAATGAGCAGTTCTTC. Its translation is CAWSVRGLAGGDNEQFF.

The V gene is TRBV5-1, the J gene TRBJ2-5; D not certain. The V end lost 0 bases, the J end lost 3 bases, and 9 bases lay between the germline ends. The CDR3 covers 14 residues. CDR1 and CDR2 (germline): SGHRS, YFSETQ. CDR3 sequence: CASSLEEAEETQYF. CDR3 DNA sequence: TGCGCCAGCAGCTTGGAAGAGGCGGAAGAGACCCAGTACTTC.

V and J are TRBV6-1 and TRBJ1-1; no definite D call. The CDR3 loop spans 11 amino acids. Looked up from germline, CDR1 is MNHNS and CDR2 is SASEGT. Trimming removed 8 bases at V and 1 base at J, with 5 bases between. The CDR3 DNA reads TGTGCCAGCGTAGAGAACACTGAAGCTTTCTTT. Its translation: CASVENTEAFF.

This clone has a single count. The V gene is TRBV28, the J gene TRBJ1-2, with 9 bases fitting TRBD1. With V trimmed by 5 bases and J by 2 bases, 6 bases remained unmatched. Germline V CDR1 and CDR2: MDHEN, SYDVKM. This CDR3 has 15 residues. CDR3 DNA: TGTGCCAGCAGTCCTACGACAGGGGGGAACTATGGCTACACCTTC. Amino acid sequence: CASSPTTGGNYGYTF.